This T cell receptor beta chain was observed in a study of T cell responses to AZD1222 COVID-19 vaccine. General study results and limits: Sampled repertoires all dated from after the peak T cell response.

Profiled with immunoSEQ multiplex PCR; TCRdb holds only in-frame clones, not every one. Among roughly 70,000 clones listed, more than 75% were seen once. Germline CDR1 reads SGDLS; CDR2 reads YYNGEE. The ends lost 5 bases at V and 6 bases at J; junction bases unmatched: 9. There are 14 residues in the CDR3. Comments on this clone: Antigen unknown.

This clonotype originated in an adult in good health. This chain links TRBV9 with TRBJ2-7, with 9 bases aligning to TRBD2. Material: peripheral blood, obtained on day 0 of AZD1222 vaccination. The CDR3: CASSTGLAATEQYF. CDR3 coding DNA: TGTGCCAGCAGTACGGGACTAGCTGCCACCGAGCAGTACTTC.